Detailed here is one T cell receptor beta chain. The specificity of this receptor is unknown. Per-nucleotide qualities are absent, and no much larger clonotype sits a single base away. The data belong to a study of CD8+ T cells in alopecia areata (dated by TCRdb to 2016 to 2018). For the study in its entirety: The treated patients, all with moderate-to-severe alopecia areata, were enrolled in an open-label pilot trial of oral tofacitinib given at 5 to 10 mg twice daily. Scalp clonality was compared across normal scalp (n=4), patchy alopecia areata scalp (n=8), and alopecia totalis/universalis scalp (n=8). RNA came from the PAXgene miRNA kit for fixed scalp, the miRNeasy kit for PBMCs, and the RNeasy kit for mouse skin. Patients on tofacitinib were biopsied at baseline and after 4 and 24 weeks of treatment, and several of the patients also had a later scalp biopsy. TCRbeta CDR3 regions were amplified by immunoSEQ multiplex PCR with 35 Vbeta forward and 13 Jbeta reverse primers. In treated patients, disease severity was measured using the SALT score, which gives the percentage of scalp surface area affected. Human TCRbeta sequencing covered scalp tissue and sorted CD4+ and CD8+ peripheral blood T cells from patchy and totalis/universalis alopecia areata patients and healthy controls. Tofacitinib was administered for 6 to 18 months, and 6 months of follow-up off drug were then conducted to assess delayed response and recurrence. In both human patients and the C3H/HeJ mouse model, the study applied high-throughput TCRbeta sequencing to look at T cell clonal expansion in alopecia areata.

Trimming takes 4 bases off V and 5 bases off J; junction bases not matched to a gene: 10. The germline V gene supplies CDR1 MGHDK and CDR2 SYGVNS. The CDR3 runs 16 residues from the cysteine to the phenylalanine. Here the CDR3 DNA is all that survives: 48 bases in frame from base 1. Read against the paper, the sample's treatment or condition label means: oral pan-JAK inhibitor, 5-10 mg twice daily. Peripheral blood and lesional scalp punch biopsies were obtained from patients with alopecia areata. PBMCs were isolated by density centrifugation and stained for CD3, CD4 and CD8, after which CD4+ and CD8+ T cells were sorted on a FACSAria. Summary of the overall study and its limitations: Shared TCR sequences between patients were less evident than in mice, which may be partly attributable to HLA diversity in the patient population. Tofacitinib significantly decreased scalp clonality and the number of expanded CD8+ clones among the top 100 scalp clones. Many expanded lesional clones persisted in scalp and blood during tofacitinib treatment, which may partly explain relapse after stopping treatment. Compared with normal scalp, lesional scalp, particularly in alopecia totalis/universalis, had higher clonality and more expanded CD8+ clones, which suggests antigenic drive. Because the treated cohort was small and had just a single nonresponder, larger studies are needed to establish links between baseline CD8+ expansion and response. Scalp TCR repertoire analysis is complicated because resident alphabeta T cells in normal human skin are also sequenced, whereas mouse skin is dominated by gammadelta T cells.

Libraries were built with the immunoSEQ multiplex PCR assay. RNA was extracted from all samples and reverse transcribed into cDNA, which served as template for TCR sequencing. First-strand cDNA was synthesized with SuperScript III using a 2:1 mix of oligo-dT and random hexamers. A synthetic immune receptor repertoire was used to gauge amplification bias, and whatever bias remained was removed computationally. The authors' pipeline ran thus. After raw reads were preprocessed to remove errors, the CDR3 was defined following IMGT conventions as running from the conserved cysteine to phenylalanine. Clonality was computed by normalizing Shannon entropy by log2 of the number of productive unique TCRs and subtracting the result from 1. CD4 or CD8 identity of scalp clones was inferred by cross-referencing scalp TCRbeta sequences with sorted blood CD4 and CD8 repertoires. The clones in this table, taken by TCRdb from immuneACCESS, are in-frame only. Not every clone is retained; where verified, under half of the shortfall comes from an unresolved V gene, and the cause of the rest is unknown. V, J and clone size are those of that table, while D and trimming were read from the DNA. This sample holds about 64,000 clones; 46% were observed only once. Roughly 20% of the sample comes from the top ten.

The clonotype comes from a human donor with alopecia areata. The specimen was CD8+ T cells sorted from blood, collected at approximately week 36, from a patient treated with tofacitinib. The chain is assembled from TRBV25-1 and TRBJ2-5; 10 bases in the middle match TRBD2. At the DNA level, the sequence is TGTGCCAGCAGTGGCGCCCAGCGGGAGGGCTGGGAGACCCAGTACTTC. Protein translation: CASSGAQREGWETQYF. Here the CDR3 is joined to the reference TRBV25-1 and TRBJ2-5 genes, and the full variable domain is: EADIYQTPRYLVIGTGKKITLECSQTMGHDKMYWYQQDPGMELHLIHYSYGVNSTEKGDLSSESTVSRIRTEHFPLTLESARPSHTSQYLCASSGAQREGWETQYFGPGTRLLVL.